This is a list of T cell receptor beta chains from one sample in a study of blood T cell repertoires in COVID-19. TCRdb's table, derived via immunoSEQ multiplex PCR, lists solely in-frame clones and lacks some. The table lists about 34,000 clones, 90% of them singletons. Source material: peripheral blood. The receptors shown here come from a man between 60 and 70 years old with active or convalescent COVID-19. Each CDR3 is given without its conserved first and last residue.

cdr3_aa: ATSRDQLGGNYGYT
v_call: TRBV15

cdr3_aa: ASRPGREEYQPQH
v_call: TRBV7-2

cdr3_aa: ASSVSGTGKNYGYT
v_call: TRBV9

cdr3_aa: ASSPPRTMNTEAF
v_call: TRBV18

cdr3_aa: ASSLSGESTGNTIY
v_call: TRBV27

cdr3_aa: ASSLSRDRGLLDTEAF
v_call: TRBV11-2

cdr3_aa: ASSPGHLYEQY
v_call: TRBV6-5

cdr3_aa: ASSSNRGYTEAF
v_call: TRBV11-2

cdr3_aa: ASSRGNEQF
v_call: TRBV7-9

cdr3_aa: ASSQVVTGTGELF
v_call: TRBV4-1

cdr3_aa: ASQTGNTEAF
v_call: TRBV18